The 28 T cell receptor beta chains listed next were all sequenced from one sample in a study of cytomegalovirus exposure and HLA in healthy donors (dated by TCRdb to 2017 to 2019). The library was built by means of the immunoSEQ multiplex PCR assay. The multiplex PCR relied on a mix of 60 forward primers for TCR Vbeta segments and 13 reverse primers for TCR Jbeta segments. Not all clones reach the TCRdb copy of this immuneACCESS table, which keeps in-frame sequences only. Checked studies attribute under half of the gap to unresolved V genes and leave the rest unexplained. The sample table contains approximately 150,000 clones; only one count was recorded for roughly four fifths of them. Around 1.4% of the sample belongs to the ten largest clones. Material: PBMCs. Receptors were obtained from a man aged 55 to 69 in good health and CMV-seronegative.

This clone occurred a few times. This chain uses TRBV4-3 with TRBJ2-7, with D possibly TRBD2 on 6 matching bases. V was shortened by 7 bases and J by 2 bases, with 15 bases between the two germline ends. This CDR3 spans 14 amino acids. Germline lookup yields CDR1 LGHNA and CDR2 YSLEER. The CDR3 DNA follows: TGCGCCAGCACCCCAGCGACTAGTCCCTACGAGCAGTACTTC. It is translated as CASTPATSPYEQYF.

In this sample, this clone turned up a few times. The rearrangement uses TRBV27 and TRBJ2-1; TRBD1 aligns across 9 bases. CDR3 length equals 14 residues. Germline V gene lookup returns CDR1 MNHEY and CDR2 SMNVEV (reference sequence). V dropped 3 bases and J dropped 6; count of bases not matched to a gene: 3. This CDR3 reads CASSFLDRGNEQFF. The CDR3 nucleotides are TGTGCCAGCAGTTTCTTGGACAGGGGCAATGAGCAGTTCTTC.

This chain connects TRBV6-1 to TRBJ2-2; D is unclear. Trimming left V 7 bases short and J 4 bases short, with 10 bases between. The CDR3 is 13 residues long. Germline CDR1 reads MNHNS; CDR2 reads SASEGT. CDR3 region: CASNFDSTGELFF. Here the CDR3 DNA reads TGTGCCAGCAACTTCGACTCCACCGGGGAGCTGTTTTTT.

The table lists this clone with a few counts. The chain joins TRBV30 to TRBJ1-5; D may be TRBD1 (5 bases). There are 15 residues in the CDR3. Germline V gives CDR1 GTSNPN, CDR2 SVGIG (reference sequence). V shed 3 bases and J shed 0 bases, with 12 bases lying between them. Here the CDR3 reads CAWSVGGTSNQPQHF. The CDR3 DNA sequence: TGTGCCTGGAGCGTCGGGGGGACTAGCAATCAGCCCCAGCATTTT.

The chain couples TRBV7-2 to TRBJ2-5; D remains ambiguous. The CDR3 covers 12 residues. Trimming removed 4 bases from V and 7 bases from J, with 10 bases in between. Germline-derived CDR1 and CDR2 are SGHTA and FQGNSA. The CDR3 loop reads CASSSVVGTQYF. CDR3 nucleotide sequence: TGTGCCAGCAGCTCGGTGGTCGGGACCCAGTACTTC.

V gene TRBV7-2 combines with J gene TRBJ2-3; D gene unclear. The CDR3 is 14 residues long. From germline, CDR1 is SGHTA and CDR2 FQGNSA. The germline V and J ends were trimmed by 4 bases and 0 bases, with 8 bases remaining between them. CDR3 bases: TGTGCCAGCAGCTCCGTGTCTAGCACAGATACGCAGTATTTT. It specifies CASSSVSSTDTQYF.

This clone has a single count. This rearrangement joins TRBV7-2 to TRBJ2-3, with 7 bases matching TRBD2. With V trimmed by 5 bases and J by 3 bases, 5 bases remained unmatched. Germline V CDR1 and CDR2: SGHTA, FQGNSA. The CDR3 is made up of 14 amino acids. The CDR3 sequence is CASSAGLVTDTQYF. The DNA of the CDR3 is TGTGCCAGCAGCGCAGGACTAGTTACAGATACGCAGTATTTT.

This chain links TRBV5-6 with TRBJ1-6; no clear D gene. CDR1 and CDR2 (germline): SGHDT, YYEEEE. The CDR3 runs to 13 residues. The V end was cut by 4 bases, the J end by 7 bases, with 9 bases between. CDR3 sequence: CASSRRENSPLHF. The CDR3 bases are TGTGCCAGCAGCCGACGGGAGAATTCACCCCTCCACTTT.

The chain has TRBV28 and TRBJ1-2; TRBD1 matches 9 bases. The CDR3 length is 15 residues. The V gene's germline CDR1 is MDHEN and CDR2 SYDVKM. J lost 5 bases, V lost 5 bases, and 9 bases had no gene match. CDR3 DNA sequence: TGTGCCAGCAGTGGGGGGACAGGGCGGCGTTATGGCTACACCTTC. Protein: CASSGGTGRRYGYTF.

The chain uses TRBV27 and TRBJ2-3; 10 bases match TRBD2. This CDR3 is 15 amino acids long. Per germline, CDR1 MNHEY and CDR2 SMNVEV (reference sequence). V shed 6 bases and J 2 bases; nucleotides not matched to a gene: 5. The CDR3 region is CASRGLAEITDTQYF. CDR3 sequence (DNA): TGTGCCAGCAGAGGACTAGCGGAAATCACAGATACGCAGTATTTT.

This chain joins TRBV6-6 and TRBJ1-2; 9 nucleotides line up with TRBD1. V trimming: 9 bases; J trimming: 2 bases; junction bases outside the gene matches: 4. Germline CDR1 reads MNHNY; CDR2 reads SVGAGI (reference sequence). The CDR3 is 13 amino acids. The chain's CDR3 is CASRQGENYGYTF. DNA for the CDR3: TGTGCCAGTCGACAGGGGGAGAACTATGGCTACACCTTC.

On this clone itself: This specimen includes other DNA sequences encoding the same CDR3. The CDR3 loop is CASSLGGTYEQYF. The CDR3 DNA is TGTGCCAGCAGCTTAGGCGGCACCTACGAGCAGTACTTC. The chain carries TRBV7-2 and TRBJ2-7; D is unresolved. Germline V CDR1 and CDR2: SGHTA, FQGNSA. This CDR3 has 13 amino acids. The germline V and J ends were trimmed by 1 base and 2 bases, with 6 bases remaining between them. Complete variable domain (other parts from reference TRBV7-2 and TRBJ2-7): GAGVSQSPSNKVTEKGKDVELRCDPISGHTALYWYRQSLGQGLEFLIYFQGNSAPDKSGLPSDRFSAERTGGSVSTLTIQRTQQEDSAVYLCASSLGGTYEQYFGPGTRLTVT.

The chain has TRBV19 and TRBJ2-6; a possible D gene is TRBD2 (6 bases). The CDR3 contains 16 residues. CDR1 and CDR2 (germline): LNHDA, SQIVND (reference sequence). Trimming shortened V by 7 bases and J by 2 bases, and 15 bases separated the two germline ends. CDR3 residues: CASNDPPGAGANVLTF. The CDR3 nucleotides are TGTGCCAGTAACGACCCCCCGGGGGCTGGGGCCAACGTCCTGACTTTC.

The chain couples TRBV9 to TRBJ2-5; the match to TRBD1 covers 9 bases. Germline assignment: CDR1 SGDLS and CDR2 YYNGEE. Unmatched junction bases numbered 6, after V lost 4 bases and J lost 2 bases. CDR3 length equals 15 residues. The CDR3 DNA reads TGTGCCAGCAGCCCCTGGGACAGGGTGCAAGAGACCCAGTACTTC. Translation: CASSPWDRVQETQYF.

There are a few counts of this clone. The rearrangement uses TRBV9 and TRBJ2-3, with D perhaps TRBD2 (6 bases). Trimming took 2 bases from V and 3 from J, leaving 13 bases between them. This CDR3 has 15 residues. Germline V CDR1 and CDR2: SGDLS, YYNGEE. CDR3 sequence reads: CASSVGGRGTDTQYF. CDR3 sequence (DNA): TGTGCCAGCAGCGTTGGGGGGAGAGGGACAGATACGCAGTATTTT.

This clone has more than one count but fewer than ten. The chain recombines TRBV30 with TRBJ1-1; TRBD1 is a possible D gene (5 bases). Germline-derived CDR1 and CDR2 are GTSNPN and SVGIG (reference sequence). The CDR3 runs 13 residues. V was pared by 0 bases and J by 4 bases, with 9 bases between. The CDR3 sequence is CAWSVSGRTEAFF. The CDR3 DNA reads as TGTGCCTGGAGTGTATCAGGGCGCACTGAAGCTTTCTTT.

The chain recombines TRBV27 with TRBJ2-5; TRBD2 agrees at 13 bases. The junction had 7 bases not matched to a gene; V was cut back by 5 bases and J by 4 bases. CDR1 MNHEY and CDR2 SMNVEV come from the germline V gene (reference sequence). There are 16 residues in the CDR3. CDR3 sequence (DNA): TGTGCCAGCAGTGCCTTACTAGCGGGGGGGCGAGAGACCCAGTACTTC. This sequence encodes CASSALLAGGRETQYF.

The chain carries TRBV28 and TRBJ1-5, with 9 bases lining up with TRBD1. CDR1 is MDHEN and CDR2 is SYDVKM in the germline V gene. The V and J ends lost 8 bases and 6 bases, in that order; junction bases with no gene match: 8. The CDR3 covers 14 residues. DNA of the CDR3: TGTGCCAGCTGCGAAACAGGGGGCCTTCAGCCCCAGCATTTT. Translation: CASCETGGLQPQHF.

The rearrangement joins TRBV7-9 to TRBJ1-2; D perhaps matches TRBD1 (6 bases). Germline values: CDR1 SEHNR, CDR2 FQNEAQ (reference sequence). Trimming pared 3 bases from V and 4 bases from J, leaving 15 bases between. The CDR3 contains 15 residues. The CDR3 region has the DNA TGTGCCAGCAGCTTTAACACCCAGGGGATCTATGGCTACACCTTC. Translating it yields CASSFNTQGIYGYTF.

This clone was counted a single time. The chain employs TRBV5-1 and TRBJ2-2, with 9 nucleotides matching TRBD2. This CDR3 comprises 17 residues. Trimming removed 6 bases from V and 3 bases from J; junction bases left unmatched: 12. The germline V gene has CDR1 SGHRS and CDR2 YFSETQ. CDR3 in DNA: TGCGCCAGCAATGGTCCGGCGGGAGGGCCTGACACCGGGGAGCTGTTTTTT. Translating gives CASNGPAGGPDTGELFF.

This clone was observed once. The chain joins TRBV5-8 to TRBJ2-7, with D tentatively TRBD2 (5 bases). CDR1 and CDR2 (germline): SGHTS, YDEGEE. Trimming took off 6 bases at V and 2 bases at J, with 15 bases between the two ends. CDR3 size: 14 residues. The CDR3 region is CASNARPGTYEQYF. The DNA for the CDR3 is TGTGCCAGCAACGCCCGGCCGGGGACCTACGAGCAGTACTTC. The variable domain in full, completed from reference TRBV5-8 and TRBJ2-7, reads EAGVTQSPTHLIKTRGQQATLRCSPISGHTSVYWYQQALGLGLQFLLWYDEGEERNRGNFPPRFSGRQFPNYSSELNVNALELEDSALYLCASNARPGTYEQYFGPGTRLTVT.

CDR3 sequence (DNA): TGTGCCAGCATCCGCCGGGGGGGCGGGGGGTCCTACGAGCAGTACTTC. It translates to CASIRRGGGGSYEQYF. The chain carries TRBV7-9 and TRBJ2-7, with 8 bases fitting TRBD2. The V gene end was trimmed by 7 bases and the J gene end by 1 base; junction bases not matched to a gene: 12. CDR1 is SEHNR and CDR2 is FQNEAQ in the germline V gene (reference sequence). This CDR3 comprises 16 residues.

CDR3 loop: CASSLGDGVGGEKLFF. The CDR3 DNA sequence: TGCGCCAGCAGCTTGGGGGACGGTGTGGGGGGTGAAAAACTGTTTTTT. The chain is built from TRBV5-1 and TRBJ1-4; weak D call: TRBD1 (5 bases). The CDR3 has 16 residues. Germline V gene sequence: CDR1 SGHRS, CDR2 YFSETQ. V was cut by 0 bases and J by 7 bases, with 16 bases left in between.

V is TRBV7-9 and J is TRBJ2-1, with D possibly TRBD2 on 7 matching bases. CDR3 length equals 15 residues. V gave up 4 bases and J gave up 2 bases, with 12 bases separating them. The V gene's germline CDR1 is SEHNR and CDR2 FQNEAQ (reference sequence). For the CDR3, the DNA is TGTGCCAGCAGCTCCAGAGGGGGGGCCTACAATGAGCAGTTCTTC. Its protein is CASSSRGGAYNEQFF.

The rearrangement joins TRBV6-1 to TRBJ1-3, with unresolved D. Trimming removed 2 bases at V and 5 bases at J, with 16 bases between. From germline, CDR1 is MNHNS and CDR2 SASEGT. The CDR3 sequence is 16 residues long. CDR3 nucleotides: TGTGCCAGCAGTGAATTCCGGCAATTAGCAAGAAACACCATATATTTT. It specifies CASSEFRQLARNTIYF.

The chain has TRBV25-1 and TRBJ1-2, with 9 bases lining up with TRBD1. The CDR3 sequence is 14 residues long. V lost 4 bases and J lost 8; bases outside the gene matches: 8. Germline CDR1 and CDR2: MGHDK and SYGVNS. The CDR3 DNA is TGTGCCAGCAGTGTCACAGGGGGCGCGGGCGGCTACACCTTC. This gives the protein CASSVTGGAGGYTF.

This chain connects TRBV15 to TRBJ1-3, with TRBD1 as a possible D gene (6 bases). The CDR3 is 14 amino acids. Germline CDR1 and CDR2: LNHNV and YYDKDF (reference sequence). V was pared by 0 bases and J by 10 bases, with 13 bases between. CDR3 loop: CATSRDLGGATIYF. The CDR3 nucleotides are TGTGCCACCAGCAGAGATCTAGGGGGGGCGACCATATATTTT.

The chain links TRBV5-1 to TRBJ1-5; D is unresolved. The CDR3 length is 19 residues. V was clipped by 3 bases and J by 4 bases, with 26 bases between them. The germline V gene has CDR1 SGHRS and CDR2 YFSETQ. CDR3 loop: CASSSLPKWAAFRNQPQHF. Written as DNA, the CDR3 is TGCGCCAGCAGCTCCCTCCCCAAGTGGGCCGCTTTTAGGAATCAGCCCCAGCATTTT.